These 4 T cell receptor beta chains originate from one sample sequenced in a study of T cell repertoires in cytomegalovirus infection. TCRdb reanalysed the reads using MiXCR and keeps one entry per CDR3 protein. Here the sample spans 740,000 or so distinct CDR3 sequences, less than 40% being singletons. The sample consisted of PBMCs. The receptors stem from a human donor in good health (CMV status not recorded). Some clones in this sample may be carry-over from other donors' samples.

The CDR3 bases are TGCAGTGCTAGACAGGGCTATAGCTCTGGAAACACCATATATTTT. This gives the protein CSARQGYSSGNTIYF. The chain is built from TRBV20-1 and TRBJ1-3; possible D gene TRBD1, 5 bases. The germline V gene has CDR1 DFQATT and CDR2 SNEGSKA (reference sequence). This CDR3 has 15 residues. V lost 2 bases, J lost 0 bases, and 11 bases lay in between.

This chain joins TRBV7-6 and TRBJ2-7; D not resolved. The CDR3 has 15 residues. The ends were cut back, 1 base at V and 4 bases at J, with 14 bases in the middle. CDR1 is SGHVS and CDR2 is FNYEAQ in the germline V gene. The CDR3 is CASSLGSANRYEQYF. The CDR3 DNA sequence: TGTGCCAGCAGCTTAGGGTCGGCGAATAGGTACGAGCAGTACTTC.

This clonotype was picked up a small number of times. CDR3 loop: CASSLASTQDTDTQYF. In nucleotides, the CDR3 is TGTGCCAGCAGCTTAGCTAGCACCCAGGACACAGATACGCAGTATTTT. The chain carries TRBV7-9 and TRBJ2-3; D remains ambiguous. Germline CDR1 reads SEHNR; CDR2 reads FQNEAQ (reference sequence). The CDR3 totals 16 residues. Trimming took 0 bases from V and 2 from J, leaving 12 bases between them.

Notes on this clonotype: A read error may be the cause here, since a much bigger clone is one base away. V is TRBV4-1 and J is TRBJ1-1; no reliable D call. Germline assignment: CDR1 MGHRA and CDR2 YSYEKL. This CDR3 has 15 residues. The DNA of the CDR3 is TGCGCCAGCAGCCAGATAAGTGCGGGGTATAATGAAGATTTCTTT. It is translated as CASSQISAGYNEDFF.